These T cell receptor beta chains were read from a single sample in a study of blood T cell repertoires in COVID-19. Using immunoSEQ multiplex PCR, the repertoire was profiled, and TCRdb retains in-frame clones only, with some absent. The table records more than 200,000 clones, roughly 80% of them present only once. The sample comprised peripheral blood. These receptors were collected from an elderly woman with acute or convalescent COVID-19. The CDR3 runs from the conserved cysteine through the conserved F or W. Each record gives: V gene, J gene, D gene, clone size, CDR3 DNA, CDR3 protein. A D gene is named only where the DNA matches it firmly. Clone sizes are given selectively: once, few, many, or a class where the clone is expanded.

TRBV24-1	TRBJ2-2	TRBD2	NA	TGTGCCTGTTCGACTAGCGGGATAAACACCGGGGAGCTGTTTTTT	CACSTSGINTGELFF
TRBV3-1/TRBV3-2	TRBJ2-5	NA	NA	TGTGCCAGCAGCCAAGCCAGGGGCCCGGGAGAGACCCAGTACTTC	CASSQARGPGETQYF
TRBV10-3	TRBJ1-1	NA	large	TGTGCCATCAGTGAGATGAGCACTGAAGCTTTCTTT	CAISEMSTEAFF
TRBV7-9	TRBJ2-1	NA	NA	TGTGCCAGCAGCCCGGTAGACAGGTACAATGAGCAGTTCTTC	CASSPVDRYNEQFF
TRBV11-3	TRBJ1-1	NA	few	TGTGCCAGCAGCTTCATGGACAGCCAGAACACTGAAGCTTTCTTT	CASSFMDSQNTEAFF
TRBV5-8	TRBJ2-6	NA	few	TGTGCCAGCAGCTTGGACAGCTCTGGGGCCAACGTCCTGACTTTC	CASSLDSSGANVLTF
TRBV19	TRBJ1-1	NA	NA	TGTGCCAGTAGTATCTCGAACCTGAGGGACACTGAAGCTTTCTTT	CASSISNLRDTEAFF
TRBV18	TRBJ1-1	NA	NA	TGTGCCAGCTCACGACTGGACACTGAAGCTTTCTTT	CASSRLDTEAFF
TRBV11-2	TRBJ1-4	TRBD1	NA	TGTGCCAGCAGCTCCAACAGGGGGCAGGGTGAAAAACTGTTTTTT	CASSSNRGQGEKLFF
TRBV4-3	TRBJ2-7	NA	NA	TGCGCCAGCAGCCAAGATAGGGGCCCCTACGAGCAGTACTTC	CASSQDRGPYEQYF
TRBV19	TRBJ2-7	TRBD1	NA	TGTGCCAGTAGTACAACCGGGACAGGGAACTACGAGCAGTACTTC	CASSTTGTGNYEQYF
TRBV11-3	TRBJ2-3	TRBD2	NA	TGTGCCAGCAGCTTCTGGACTAGCGGGTTTACAGATACGCAGTATTTT	CASSFWTSGFTDTQYF
TRBV25-1	TRBJ1-5	TRBD1	NA	TGTGCCAGCACCCCGGGGACGCGACAGGGGATTTGTCAGCCCCAGCATTTT	CASTPGTRQGICQPQHF
TRBV11-3	TRBJ1-6	NA	NA	TGTGCCAGCAGCTTAGCCTTGGACAGCTATAATTCACCCCTCCACTTT	CASSLALDSYNSPLHF
TRBV27	TRBJ1-4	NA	NA	TGTGCCAGCAGTCCCGACAGTAATGAAAAACTGTTTTTT	CASSPDSNEKLFF
TRBV7-9	TRBJ1-1	TRBD1	few	TGTGCCAGCAGCTCCAGGACAGGGTGGAACACTGAAGCTTTCTTT	CASSSRTGWNTEAFF
TRBV5-4	TRBJ2-3	TRBD2	NA	TGTGCCAGCCCCACAGCTCCTAGCGGGCATTACACAGATACGCAGTATTTT	CASPTAPSGHYTDTQYF
TRBV11-3	TRBJ1-2	NA	NA	TGTGCCAGCAGCTTAGAACCAGAAAACTATGGCTACACCTTC	CASSLEPENYGYTF
TRBV4-2	TRBJ2-7	TRBD1	NA	TGTGCCAGCAGCCAGATCGGGACAGGCTACTACGAGCAGTACTTC	CASSQIGTGYYEQYF
TRBV10-2	TRBJ2-3	TRBD2	NA	TGCGCCAGCACCCTACCGCCCGCGGGGGGACCTCAAGATACGCAGTATTTT	CASTLPPAGGPQDTQYF
TRBV6-5	TRBJ1-2	NA	few	TGTGCCAGCAGCTCCCCAGCGGGGTTCAACTATGGCTACACCTTC	CASSSPAGFNYGYTF
TRBV3-1/TRBV3-2	TRBJ2-3	TRBD2	NA	TGTGCCTCCAGTAGCGGGCTGAGCACAGATACGCAGTATTTT	CASSSGLSTDTQYF
TRBV5-1	TRBJ1-1	NA	NA	TGCGCCAGCAGCCCGGGAACACTGGAAGCTTTCTTT	CASSPGTLEAFF
TRBV24-1	TRBJ1-4	NA	NA	TGTGCCACCAGTGATGGGGGGTACGGTGAAAAACTGTTTTTT	CATSDGGYGEKLFF
TRBV6-5	TRBJ2-6	NA	once	TGTGCCAGTCTGTACACTGGGGCCAACGTCCTGACTTTC	CASLYTGANVLTF
TRBV6-5	TRBJ1-3	TRBD1	NA	TGTGCCAGCAGGGTGACAGGGGTTGGAAACACCATATATTTT	CASRVTGVGNTIYF
TRBV5-1	TRBJ2-7	NA	NA	TGCGCCAGCAGCTTTGACAGCCAAGTCTCCGAGCAGTACTTC	CASSFDSQVSEQYF